Below, one TCR beta chain is given with its context. As yet, its antigen is unknown. The data were taken from a study of shared clonotypes between healthy human individuals. The study, taken as a whole, reports: Larger richness was generally estimated for naive than memory subsets. The study found lower generation probabilities in non-shared clonotypes than in those shared by all four donors.

CD45RO negativity and positive selection for CCR7 defined naive CD8 cells, a population that excluded terminally differentiated effector memory CD45RA+ cells. Assay execution proceeded at the deep level. Sorted-subset replicate PCR reactions contained 200 ng DNA, corresponding to tens of thousands of T cell genomes. TCRdb keeps only in-frame clones here, not all; method: immunoSEQ multiplex PCR. The repertoire consists of some 630,000 clones, with roughly 96% occurring once and the leading ten covering around 0.1%. This CDR3 has 17 amino acids. Germline assignment: CDR1 PRHDT and CDR2 FYEKMQ (reference sequence). Trimming removed 0 bases at V and 3 bases at J, with 15 bases between.

The material sequenced was naive CD8+ T cells sorted from blood. The V call is TRBV13, the J call TRBJ1-3; D ambiguous. The receptor comes from a woman aged 25 to 39 in good health. DNA for the CDR3: TGTGCCAGCAGCTTAGGCCTAACAGAGCATTTTGGAAACACCATATATTTT. Amino acid sequence: CASSLGLTEHFGNTIYF.